A single sample gave rise to the 26 T cell receptor beta chains below, sequenced in a study of cytomegalovirus exposure and HLA in healthy donors. It was with 60 Vbeta and 13 Jbeta primers that the PCR ran. TCRdb keeps only in-frame clones here, not all; method: immunoSEQ multiplex PCR. The repertoire holds some 99,000 clones, with about 80% as singletons. The sample was PBMCs. Receptors were obtained from a man aged 35-49 years in good health and CMV-seronegative.

The chain recombines TRBV11-3 with TRBJ2-6; D is unresolved. With 1 base removed from V and 0 bases from J, the gap between germline ends came to 4 bases. This CDR3 comprises 15 residues. Per the germline V gene, CDR1 is SGHNT and CDR2 is YENEEA. The CDR3 spells CASSLGGSGANVLTF. The CDR3 coding sequence is TGTGCCAGCAGCTTAGGAGGCTCTGGGGCCAACGTCCTGACTTTC.

The CDR3 DNA sequence: TGTGCCAGCAGCTTTACGACTAGCGGGAGGGACAATGAGCAGTTCTTC. This codes for CASSFTTSGRDNEQFF. This chain joins TRBV5-4 and TRBJ2-1; 14 nucleotides line up with TRBD2. V lost 2 bases to trimming and J lost 5 bases; unmatched junction nucleotides: 3. The CDR3 spans 16 residues. Germline V gene lookup returns CDR1 SGHNT and CDR2 YYREEE (reference sequence). Full variable domain (missing parts from reference TRBV5-4 and TRBJ2-1): ETGVTQSPTHLIKTRGQQVTLRCSSQSGHNTVSWYQQALGQGPQFIFQYYREEENGRGNFPPRFSGLQFPNYSSELNVNALELDDSALYLCASSFTTSGRDNEQFFGPGTRLTVL.

This clone was recorded once. This chain links TRBV27 with TRBJ1-4, with 9 bases identical to TRBD1. The CDR3 is 14 amino acids. V trimming: 10 bases; J trimming: 6 bases; junction bases outside the gene matches: 9. The germline V gene encodes CDR1 MNHEY and CDR2 SMNVEV (reference sequence). The CDR3 nucleotides read TGTGCCACTGCCCGGGACAGGGACTATGAAAAACTGTTTTTT. This encodes CATARDRDYEKLFF.

This clone was observed a single time. V is TRBV7-2 and J is TRBJ2-5; D is unresolved. Near its end, the DNA agrees better with TRBJ2-7, so the J call may be wrong. Germline loops: CDR1 SGHTA, CDR2 FQGNSA. This CDR3 region has 16 residues. CDR3: CASSLELWAATYEQYF. The CDR3 nucleotides read TGTGCCAGCAGCTTAGAGCTTTGGGCAGCTACCTACGAGCAGTACTTC.

This chain joins TRBV11-1 and TRBJ1-1; a weak D match, TRBD1 (6 bases). This CDR3 contains 13 residues. Germline values: CDR1 SGHAT, CDR2 FQDESV (reference sequence). V lost 6 bases and J lost 0, with 8 bases in between. The CDR3 bases are TGTGCCAGCAGGTCAGGGGTGAACACTGAAGCTTTCTTT. Its protein product is CASRSGVNTEAFF.

The chain has TRBV7-2 and TRBJ2-7, with D tentatively TRBD2 (6 bases). This CDR3 is 17 amino acids long. V lost 5 bases, J lost 0 bases, and 20 bases lay in between. CDR1 and CDR2 from the germline V gene are SGHTA and FQGNSA. The CDR3 DNA follows: TGTGCCAGCAGCCCTTCCCGTCTAGCGCGAGGCTCCTACGAGCAGTACTTC. Protein: CASSPSRLARGSYEQYF.

This clone appeared once. The chain is built from TRBV7-8 and TRBJ1-5, with 8 nucleotides matching TRBD1. Germline assignment: CDR1 SGHVS and CDR2 FQNEAQ. The CDR3 has 15 amino acids. J lost 7 bases, V lost 3 bases, and 8 bases had no gene match. As DNA, the CDR3 is TGTGCCAGCAGCTTCAATATGGCAGGGGGCCAGCCCCAGCATTTT. Protein product: CASSFNMAGGQPQHF.

The rearrangement joins TRBV7-8 to TRBJ2-2; D is possibly TRBD1 (6 bases). The V gene's germline CDR1 is SGHVS and CDR2 FQNEAQ. Trimming took off 5 bases at V and 0 bases at J, with 10 bases between the two ends. There are 15 residues in the CDR3. In DNA, the CDR3 is TGTGCCAGCAGCGACAGGAGATCGAACACCGGGGAGCTGTTTTTT. Encoded protein: CASSDRRSNTGELFF.

The J gene is TRBJ2-1, the V gene TRBV7-9; TRBD2 aligns across 7 bases. V was clipped by 5 bases and J by 6 bases; unmatched bases: 13. The V gene's germline CDR1 is SEHNR and CDR2 FQNEAQ (reference sequence). The CDR3 is 16 residues long. DNA for the CDR3: TGTGCCAGCAGCGCCCGGGTGGCGGGGGTCGTCAATGAGCAGTTCTTC. Its protein is CASSARVAGVVNEQFF.

The V and J genes are TRBV18 and TRBJ2-7; TRBD2 agrees at 9 bases. CDR1 and CDR2 from the germline V gene are KGHSH and LQKENI. The CDR3 extends over 17 amino acids. V was clipped by 0 bases and J by 5 bases; unmatched bases: 11. For the CDR3, the DNA is TGTGCCAGCTCACCACCAGGCTCCGGGACTAGCCTGCACGAGCAGTACTTC. Its translation is CASSPPGSGTSLHEQYF.

This chain's CDR3 is CASTRTRVFEAFF. The CDR3 DNA is TGTGCCAGCACGCGAACCAGGGTTTTTGAAGCTTTCTTT. This chain links TRBV6-1 with TRBJ1-1; tentative D call: TRBD1 (5 bases). V was trimmed by 7 bases and J by 7 bases, leaving 16 bases between them. CDR1 MNHNS and CDR2 SASEGT come from the germline V gene. The CDR3 loop spans 13 amino acids.

The chain links TRBV28 to TRBJ2-2; perhaps TRBD1 as D (6 bases). Germline CDR1 reads MDHEN; CDR2 reads SYDVKM. This CDR3 region has 12 residues. V lost 7 bases and J 13 bases, leaving 16 bases between the germline ends. CDR3 DNA sequence: TGTGCCAGCAAAAGGGACACCGAGGTGCTGTTTTTT. Its translation: CASKRDTEVLFF.

This chain uses TRBV4-1 with TRBJ2-5; 10 nucleotides line up with TRBD2. The CDR3 runs 19 residues. V lost 5 bases to trimming and J lost 1 base; unmatched junction nucleotides: 16. CDR1 is MGHRA, CDR2 YSYEKL, per germline. The CDR3 nucleotides read TGCGCCAGCAGCGAAAGATCCCACTCTAGCGGGGGCTCCCAAGAGACCCAGTACTTC. It yields the protein CASSERSHSSGGSQETQYF.

This clone showed up just once. The chain combines TRBV7-9 with TRBJ2-2, with 7 bases lining up with TRBD2. Trimming took 4 bases from V and 6 from J; bases not matched to a gene: 8. This CDR3 is 15 amino acids long. Germline CDR1 SEHNR, CDR2 FQNEAQ (reference sequence). CDR3 DNA: TGTGCCAGCAGCTCTGGAGCGGGGTACGCCGGGGAGCTGTTTTTT. It is translated as CASSSGAGYAGELFF.

This chain links TRBV30 with TRBJ2-2; 8 nucleotides agree with TRBD1. From germline, CDR1 is GTSNPN and CDR2 SVGIG (reference sequence). J was trimmed by 6 bases and V by 1 base; bases with no gene match: 1. The CDR3 sequence is 13 residues long. This CDR3 reads CAWSETGAGELFF. For the CDR3, the DNA is TGTGCCTGGAGTGAGACAGGGGCCGGGGAGCTGTTTTTT.

V and J are TRBV7-2 and TRBJ2-5, with D perhaps TRBD1 (6 bases). Germline CDR1 and CDR2: SGHTA and FQGNSA. The V end was cut by 5 bases, the J end by 0 bases, with 13 bases between. This CDR3 has 15 residues. CDR3 in amino acids: CASSAYREYQETQYF. DNA for the CDR3: TGTGCCAGCAGCGCATACAGGGAGTACCAAGAGACCCAGTACTTC.

The chain has TRBV11-2 and TRBJ2-7; the D is unclear. Trimming removed 0 bases from V and 7 bases from J, with 19 bases in between. The CDR3 is 16 amino acids. In germline, CDR1 is SGHAT, CDR2 FQNNGV. The CDR3 loop is CASSLDLGDHSGEQYF. Here the CDR3 DNA reads TGTGCCAGCAGCTTAGATCTCGGAGACCACTCCGGGGAGCAGTACTTC.

This clone was recorded a few times. The chain carries TRBV7-2 and TRBJ2-7, with a possible D match to TRBD2 (6 bases). This CDR3 is 14 amino acids long. Germline V gene data show CDR1 as SGHTA and CDR2 as FQGNSA. Trimming took 5 bases from V and 3 from J, leaving 14 bases between them. The CDR3 bases are TGTGCCAGCAGCCCCTCTAGCGTTGACTACGAGCAGTACTTC. Translating it yields CASSPSSVDYEQYF.

This clone came up once. V gene TRBV4-3 combines with J gene TRBJ1-2, with D possibly matching TRBD1 (6 bases). V gave up 0 bases and J gave up 3 bases, with 14 bases separating them. Germline V CDR1 and CDR2: LGHNA, YSLEER. This CDR3 region has 16 residues. The CDR3 bases are TGCGCCAGCAGCCAAGAGGTGGGCAGGGGACACTATGGCTACACCTTC. The encoded protein is CASSQEVGRGHYGYTF.

The chain carries TRBV18 and TRBJ2-7, with D unclear. CDR3 length: 13 amino acids. CDR1 is KGHSH and CDR2 is LQKENI in the germline V gene. V lost 3 bases to trimming and J lost 10 bases, with 16 bases between them. The CDR3 bases are TGTGCCAGCTCACCCGAGACATACAGATCTCAGTACTTC. Translated, it gives CASSPETYRSQYF.

The chain has TRBV5-1 and TRBJ2-7; D possibly corresponds to TRBD1 (7 bases). Between the trimmed V and J ends, which lost 4 bases and 6 bases, there was a span of 23 bases. Germline lookup yields CDR1 SGHRS and CDR2 YFSETQ. This CDR3 region has 16 residues. The CDR3 DNA reads TGCGCCAGCAGCCCATCAAAATTCGGACAGGAGGGCGAGCAGTACTTC. It encodes CASSPSKFGQEGEQYF.

This chain links TRBV19 with TRBJ2-5; no clear D gene. The CDR3 runs 16 residues. Germline V lookup: CDR1 LNHDA, CDR2 SQIVND (reference sequence). V lost 3 bases, J lost 2 bases, and 16 bases lay in between. CDR3: CASSMELSNLQETQYF. CDR3 in DNA: TGTGCCAGTAGTATGGAGCTGTCCAATCTTCAAGAGACCCAGTACTTC.

This chain links TRBV5-1 with TRBJ2-7; TRBD1 matches 8 bases. The V gene end was trimmed by 3 bases and the J gene end by 5 bases; junction bases not matched to a gene: 1. This CDR3 spans 12 amino acids. Germline-derived CDR1 and CDR2 are SGHRS and YFSETQ. CDR3 sequence reads: CASSSTGDEQYF. The CDR3 nucleotides read TGCGCCAGCAGCTCGACAGGGGACGAGCAGTACTTC.

V and J are TRBV13 and TRBJ2-7; D might be TRBD2 (6 bases). Deletions cut 5 bases from V and 7 bases from J, with 18 bases between. The CDR3 is 14 residues long. Germline assignment: CDR1 PRHDT and CDR2 FYEKMQ (reference sequence). The DNA of the CDR3 is TGTGCCAGCAGCAGAGGGACTTATACGGGAGAGCAGTACTTC. Translated: CASSRGTYTGEQYF.

This clone was observed a single time. This rearrangement joins TRBV27 to TRBJ1-4; D uncertain. This CDR3 has 16 amino acids. Trimming shortened V by 8 bases and J by 4 bases, and 20 bases separated the two germline ends. Germline V gene sequence: CDR1 MNHEY, CDR2 SMNVEV (reference sequence). The CDR3 nucleotides read TGTGCCAGCGCACAAGGAGGTGGGGTGGGTAATGAAAAACTGTTTTTT. Translated: CASAQGGGVGNEKLFF. Full variable domain (rest looked up from reference TRBV27 and TRBJ1-4): EAQVTQNPRYLITVTGKKLTVTCSQNMNHEYMSWYRQDPGLGLRQIYYSMNVEVTDKGDVPEGYKVSRKEKRNFPLILESPSPNQTSLYFCASAQGGGVGNEKLFFGSGTQLSVL.

The V call is TRBV9, the J call TRBJ2-7, with TRBD1 identical over 8 bases. Germline-derived CDR1 and CDR2 are SGDLS and YYNGEE. The CDR3 runs 14 residues. With 3 bases clipped from V and 6 bases from J, the junction kept 8 bases outside the gene matches. The CDR3 spells CASSALTDRGEQYF. The CDR3, as DNA: TGTGCCAGCAGCGCGCTAACCGACAGGGGCGAGCAGTACTTC.